The T cell receptor beta chain under discussion was sequenced for a study of cytomegalovirus exposure and HLA in healthy donors. General study results and limits: When the data were analyzed later, several of the most significant clusters appeared to be linked to common viral pathogens. V- and J-gene trimming in TCR beta was tied to a missense DCLRE1C variant by an analysis performed later.

PCR involved 60 Vbeta and 13 Jbeta primers. Clones were read by immunoSEQ multiplex PCR, and TCRdb kept only the in-frame ones, dropping some. The sample lists roughly 130,000 clones, approximately 8.8% occurring once. V was clipped by 1 base and J by 4 bases, with 19 bases between them. Germline CDR1 and CDR2: LGHNA and YSLEER. The CDR3 totals 18 residues. Remarks on this clone: Its target is not known.

The source is a man aged 35 to 55 in good health and CMV-seronegative. Sequencing was performed on PBMCs. The chain couples TRBV4-3 to TRBJ2-2; the D gene is possibly TRBD2 (6 bases). DNA of the CDR3: TGCGCCAGCAGCCAAGCCCCCTTGCGGGGATTATTCACCGGGGAGCTGTTTTTT. Translation gives CASSQAPLRGLFTGELFF.